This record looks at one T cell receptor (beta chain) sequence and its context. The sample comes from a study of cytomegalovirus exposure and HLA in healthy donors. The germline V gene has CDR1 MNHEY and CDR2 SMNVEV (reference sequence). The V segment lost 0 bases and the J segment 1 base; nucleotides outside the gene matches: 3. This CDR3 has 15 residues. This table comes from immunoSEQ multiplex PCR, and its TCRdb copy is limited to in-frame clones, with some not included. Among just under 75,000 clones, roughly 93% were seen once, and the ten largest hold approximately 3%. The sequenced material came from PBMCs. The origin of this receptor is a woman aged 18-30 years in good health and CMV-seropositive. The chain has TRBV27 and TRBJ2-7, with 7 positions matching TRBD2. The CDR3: CASSLSASGSYEQYF. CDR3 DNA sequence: TGTGCCAGCAGTTTATCGGCTAGCGGATCCTACGAGCAGTACTTC.